This entry is about one T cell receptor (beta chain). The PCR made use of 60 Vbeta and 13 Jbeta primers. How the authors handled the data: Counted up in a later analysis, unique TCR beta chains came to around 80 million, with about 9.9 million shared. Repertoires were generated with immunoSEQ multiplex PCR, while TCRdb's copy carries only in-frame clones and drops some. V and J calls and clone size are given by that table; D and trimming were obtained from the DNA. The repertoire holds approximately 170,000 clones, 70% to 75% seen once, with about 4.8% in the top ten. These data belong to a study of cytomegalovirus exposure and HLA in healthy donors. Trimming took 1 base from V and 4 from J; bases not matched to a gene: 4. CDR3 length equals 15 residues. The germline V gene encodes CDR1 SGHNT and CDR2 YYREEE (reference sequence).

This sequence joins TRBV5-4 and TRBJ2-3; 9 nucleotides match TRBD1. Material for sequencing was PBMCs. The source of this sequence is a man aged 25 to 45 in good health and CMV-seropositive. In DNA, the CDR3 is TGTGCCAGCAGCTTGACAGGGGGCGCCCCAGATACGCAGTATTTT. This gives the protein CASSLTGGAPDTQYF. Variable domain in full (rest from reference TRBV5-4 and TRBJ2-3): ETGVTQSPTHLIKTRGQQVTLRCSSQSGHNTVSWYQQALGQGPQFIFQYYREEENGRGNFPPRFSGLQFPNYSSELNVNALELDDSALYLCASSLTGGAPDTQYFGPGTRLTVL.